The clone carrying this T cell receptor beta chain was counted a single time. The data originate from a study of blood T cell repertoires in COVID-19. Germline CDR1 is SGHAT and CDR2 is FQNNGV. CDR3 size: 15 residues. Germline trimming cut 1 base from V and 8 bases from J; bases unmatched to any gene: 8. Generated by immunoSEQ multiplex PCR, the TCRdb table keeps only in-frame clones and is missing some. The table has approximately 110,000 clones, less than 75% seen once. The clonotype originates from a human donor with acute or convalescent COVID-19. The donor label of this sample is uncertain. Sequencing was carried out using peripheral blood. The chain links TRBV11-2 to TRBJ2-1; 7 positions match TRBD2. The CDR3 reads CASSLGGGRFDEQFF. The CDR3 DNA reads as TGTGCCAGCAGCTTAGGGGGGGGGAGATTCGATGAGCAGTTCTTC.